This T cell receptor beta chain was found in a study of T-cell memory formation after mild COVID-19. Study as a whole: Clusters of TCRs were largely donor specific.

Sample barcodes and UMIs were carried by the TCR alpha and TCR beta cDNA libraries that 5'RACE generated with constant-segment primers. Each CDR3 protein gets one entry after TCRdb re-called the 5' RACE reads with MiXCR. The data hold 140,000 to 150,000 distinct CDR3 sequences, with almost 25% observed a single time. A note on this clonotype: Its specificity is unknown.

Study-wide results and limits: Whereas later expanders leaned CD4+, clones contracting day 15 to 85 showed a balanced CD4/CD8 makeup.

The V gene lost 4 bases and the J gene lost 2 bases, with 16 bases spanning the gap. The V gene's germline CDR1 is SGHRS and CDR2 YFSETQ. This CDR3 comprises 15 residues. The origin of this receptor is an adult woman who had mild COVID-19 (a few samples of this study predate the infection). Cell type and time point are not known. Input material: PBMCs or a T cell subset sorted from them (not recorded which). The genes are TRBV5-1 and TRBJ2-7; TRBD1 is a possible D gene (5 bases). The CDR3 bases are TGCGCCAGCAGCCCGCACTCAGGGAATCCCTACGAGCAGTACTTC. Translation gives CASSPHSGNPYEQYF.